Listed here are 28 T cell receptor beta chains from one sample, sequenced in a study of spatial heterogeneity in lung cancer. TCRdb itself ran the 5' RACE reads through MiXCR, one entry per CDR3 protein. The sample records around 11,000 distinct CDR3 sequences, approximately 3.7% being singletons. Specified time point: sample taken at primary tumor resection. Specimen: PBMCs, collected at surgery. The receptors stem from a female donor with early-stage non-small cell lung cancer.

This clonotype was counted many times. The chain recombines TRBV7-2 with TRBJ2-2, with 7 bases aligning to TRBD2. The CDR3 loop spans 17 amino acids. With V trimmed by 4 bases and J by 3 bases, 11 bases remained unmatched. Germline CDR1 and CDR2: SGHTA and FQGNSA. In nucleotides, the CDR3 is TGTGCCAGCAGCTCCGAACCCGGGACTATACACACCGGGGAGCTGTTTTTT. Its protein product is CASSSEPGTIHTGELFF.

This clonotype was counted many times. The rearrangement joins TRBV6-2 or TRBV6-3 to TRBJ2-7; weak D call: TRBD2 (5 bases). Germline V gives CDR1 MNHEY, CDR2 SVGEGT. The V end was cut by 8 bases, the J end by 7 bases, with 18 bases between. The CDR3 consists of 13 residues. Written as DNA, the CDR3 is TGTGCCAGCTCGCGGACTGAGTTTTTGGAGCAGTACTTC. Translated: CASSRTEFLEQYF.

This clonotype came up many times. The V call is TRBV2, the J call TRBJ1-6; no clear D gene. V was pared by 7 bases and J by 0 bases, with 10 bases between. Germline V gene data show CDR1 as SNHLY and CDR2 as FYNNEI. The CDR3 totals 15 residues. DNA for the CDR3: TGTGCCAGCAAAGGGCAGAGCTCCTATAATTCACCCCTCCACTTT. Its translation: CASKGQSSYNSPLHF. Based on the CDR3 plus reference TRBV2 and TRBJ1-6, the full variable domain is EPEVTQTPSHQVTQMGQEVILRCVPISNHLYFYWYRQILGQKVEFLVSFYNNEISEKSEIFDDQFSVERPDGSNFTLKIRSTKLEDSAMYFCASKGQSSYNSPLHFGNGTRLTVT.

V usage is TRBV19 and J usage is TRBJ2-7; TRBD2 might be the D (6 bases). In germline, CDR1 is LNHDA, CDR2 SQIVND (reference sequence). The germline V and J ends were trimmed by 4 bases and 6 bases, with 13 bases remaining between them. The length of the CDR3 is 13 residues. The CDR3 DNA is TGTGCCAGTAGTACACTTCAGGGAGGCGAGCAGTACTTC. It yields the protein CASSTLQGGEQYF.

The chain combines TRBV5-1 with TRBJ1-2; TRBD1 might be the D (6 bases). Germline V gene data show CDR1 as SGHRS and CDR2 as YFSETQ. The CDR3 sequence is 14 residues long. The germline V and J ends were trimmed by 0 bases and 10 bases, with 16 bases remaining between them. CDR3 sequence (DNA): TGCGCCAGCAGCTTGGACAGGGCGAGACCGACCTACACCTTC. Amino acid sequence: CASSLDRARPTYTF.

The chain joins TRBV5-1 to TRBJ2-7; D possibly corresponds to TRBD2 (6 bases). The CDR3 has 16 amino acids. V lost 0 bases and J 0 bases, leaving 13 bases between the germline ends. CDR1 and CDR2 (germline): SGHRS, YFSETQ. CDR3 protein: CASSLEGLTSSYEQYF. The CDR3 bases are TGCGCCAGCAGCTTGGAGGGGCTGACTAGCTCCTACGAGCAGTACTTC.

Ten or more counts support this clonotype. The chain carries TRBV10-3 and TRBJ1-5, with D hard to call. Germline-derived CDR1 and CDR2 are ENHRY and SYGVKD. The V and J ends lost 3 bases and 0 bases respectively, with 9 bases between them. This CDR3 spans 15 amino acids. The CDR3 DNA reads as TGTGCCATCAGTGATGGGCGGAATAGCAATCAGCCCCAGCATTTT. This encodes CAISDGRNSNQPQHF.

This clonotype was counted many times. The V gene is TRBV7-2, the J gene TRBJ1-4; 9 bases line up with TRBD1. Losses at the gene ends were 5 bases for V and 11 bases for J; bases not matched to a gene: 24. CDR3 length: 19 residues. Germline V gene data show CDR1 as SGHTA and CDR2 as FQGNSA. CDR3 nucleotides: TGTGCCAGCAGCGAAGTCGCCGGGGGCCCGGGGACAGGGCAGGCCAAACTGTTTTTT. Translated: CASSEVAGGPGTGQAKLFF.

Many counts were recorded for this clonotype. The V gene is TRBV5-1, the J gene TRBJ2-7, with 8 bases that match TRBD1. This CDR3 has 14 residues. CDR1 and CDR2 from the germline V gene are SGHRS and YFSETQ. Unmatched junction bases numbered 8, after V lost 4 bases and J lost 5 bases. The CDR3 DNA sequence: TGCGCCAGCAGCCAGGGCCAGGGGGCTGACGAGCAGTACTTC. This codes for CASSQGQGADEQYF.

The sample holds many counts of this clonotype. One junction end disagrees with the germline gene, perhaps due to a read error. The CDR3, as DNA: TGTGCCAGCAGTCTAGCCCCAAGACAGGGGGCCCCGAATTCACCCCTCCACTTT. Protein product: CASSLAPRQGAPNSPLHF. The V gene is TRBV12-3 or TRBV12-4, the J gene TRBJ1-6; the match to TRBD1 covers 10 bases. This CDR3 contains 18 residues.

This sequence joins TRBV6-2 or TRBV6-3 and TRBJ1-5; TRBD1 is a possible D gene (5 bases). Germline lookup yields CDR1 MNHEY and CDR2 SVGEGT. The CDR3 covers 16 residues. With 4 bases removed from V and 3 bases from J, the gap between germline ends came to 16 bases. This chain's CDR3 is CASSFEGLRDNQPQHF. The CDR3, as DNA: TGTGCCAGCAGTTTCGAGGGACTTCGAGACAATCAGCCCCAGCATTTT.

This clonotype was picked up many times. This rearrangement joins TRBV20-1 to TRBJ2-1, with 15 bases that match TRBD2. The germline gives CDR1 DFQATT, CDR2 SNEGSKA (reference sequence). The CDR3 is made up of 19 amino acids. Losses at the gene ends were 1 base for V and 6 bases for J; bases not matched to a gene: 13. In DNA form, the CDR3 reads TGCAGTGCTAGAGCTACCCCGGGACTAGCGGGAGGATATACCAATGAGCAGTTCTTC. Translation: CSARATPGLAGGYTNEQFF.

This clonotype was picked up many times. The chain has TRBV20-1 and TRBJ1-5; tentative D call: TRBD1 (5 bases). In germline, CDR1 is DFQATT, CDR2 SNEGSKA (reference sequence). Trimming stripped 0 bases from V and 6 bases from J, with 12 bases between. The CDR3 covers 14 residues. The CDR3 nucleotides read TGCAGTGCTAGAGATACGGGGGTCGGTCAGCCCCAGCATTTT. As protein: CSARDTGVGQPQHF.

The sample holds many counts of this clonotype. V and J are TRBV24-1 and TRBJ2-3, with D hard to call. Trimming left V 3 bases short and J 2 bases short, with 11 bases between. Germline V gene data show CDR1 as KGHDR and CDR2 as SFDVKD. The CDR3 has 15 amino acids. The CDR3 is CATSDPTALTDTQYF. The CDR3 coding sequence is TGTGCCACCAGTGATCCCACAGCGCTCACAGATACGCAGTATTTT.

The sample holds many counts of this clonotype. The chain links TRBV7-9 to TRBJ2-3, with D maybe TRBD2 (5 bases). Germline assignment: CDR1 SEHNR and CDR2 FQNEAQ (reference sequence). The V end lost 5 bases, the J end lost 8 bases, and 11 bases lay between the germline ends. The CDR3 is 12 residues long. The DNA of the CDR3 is TGTGCCAGCAGCCAGCTAGGAGGTACGCAGTATTTT. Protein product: CASSQLGGTQYF. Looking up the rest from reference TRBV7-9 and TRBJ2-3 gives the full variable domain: DTGVSQNPRHKITKRGQNVTFRCDPISEHNRLYWYRQTLGQGPEFLTYFQNEAQLEKSRLLSDRFSAERPKGSFSTLEIQRTEQGDSAMYLCASSQLGGTQYFGPGTRLTVL.

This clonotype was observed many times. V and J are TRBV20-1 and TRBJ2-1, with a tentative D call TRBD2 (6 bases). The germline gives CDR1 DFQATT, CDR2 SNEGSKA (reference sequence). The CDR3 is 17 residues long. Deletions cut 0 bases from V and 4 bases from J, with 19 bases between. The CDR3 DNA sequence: TGCAGTGCTAGAGAAAGTGGGGTAGCGGTGCGATACAATGAGCAGTTCTTC. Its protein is CSARESGVAVRYNEQFF.

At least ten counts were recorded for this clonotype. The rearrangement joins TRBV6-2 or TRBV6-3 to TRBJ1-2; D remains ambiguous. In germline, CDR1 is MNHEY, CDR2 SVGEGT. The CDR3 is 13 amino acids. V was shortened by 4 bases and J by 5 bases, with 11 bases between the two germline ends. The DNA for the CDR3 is TGTGCCAGCAGTTTCTCAGAGTTTTATGGCTACACCTTC. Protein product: CASSFSEFYGYTF.

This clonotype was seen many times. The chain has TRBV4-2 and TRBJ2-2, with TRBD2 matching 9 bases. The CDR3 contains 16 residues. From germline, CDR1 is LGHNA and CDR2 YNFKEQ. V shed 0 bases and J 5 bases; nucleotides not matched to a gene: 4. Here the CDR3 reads CASSQDTSGLTGELFF. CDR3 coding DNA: TGTGCCAGCAGCCAAGATACTAGCGGGCTAACCGGGGAGCTGTTTTTT.

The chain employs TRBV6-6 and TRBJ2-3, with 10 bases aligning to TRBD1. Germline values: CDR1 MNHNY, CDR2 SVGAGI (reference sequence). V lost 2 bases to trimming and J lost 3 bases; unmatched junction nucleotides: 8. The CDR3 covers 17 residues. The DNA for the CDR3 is TGTGCCAGCAGTTACAACGAGGGACAGGGGAAAACAGATACGCAGTATTTT. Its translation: CASSYNEGQGKTDTQYF.

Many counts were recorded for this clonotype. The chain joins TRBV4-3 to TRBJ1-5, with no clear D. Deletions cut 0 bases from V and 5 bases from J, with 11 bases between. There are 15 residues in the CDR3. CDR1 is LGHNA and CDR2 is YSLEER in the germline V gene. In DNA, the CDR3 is TGCGCCAGCAGCCAAGATCTACAAGGATATCAGCCCCAGCATTTT. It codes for CASSQDLQGYQPQHF.

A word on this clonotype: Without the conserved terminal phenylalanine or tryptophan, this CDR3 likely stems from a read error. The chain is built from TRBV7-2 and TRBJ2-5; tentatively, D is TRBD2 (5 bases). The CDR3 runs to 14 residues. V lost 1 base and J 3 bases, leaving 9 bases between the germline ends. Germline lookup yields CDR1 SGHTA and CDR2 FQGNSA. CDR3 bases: TGTGCCAGCAGCTTAGGTCGGGGAAAAGAGACCCAGTACTCC. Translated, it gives CASSLGRGKETQYS.

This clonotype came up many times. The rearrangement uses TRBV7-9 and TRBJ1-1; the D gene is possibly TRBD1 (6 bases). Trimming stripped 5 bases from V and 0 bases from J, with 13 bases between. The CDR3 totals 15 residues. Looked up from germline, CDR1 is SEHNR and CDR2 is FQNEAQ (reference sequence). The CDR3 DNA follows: TGTGCCAGCAGCGAACAGGGTTTCATGAACACTGAAGCTTTCTTT. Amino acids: CASSEQGFMNTEAFF.

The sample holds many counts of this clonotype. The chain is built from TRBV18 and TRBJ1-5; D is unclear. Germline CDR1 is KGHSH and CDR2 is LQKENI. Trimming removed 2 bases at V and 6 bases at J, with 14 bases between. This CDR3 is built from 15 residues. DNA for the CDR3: TGTGCCAGCTCACCAGCTCCGGAGGCGGGTCAGCCCCAGCATTTT. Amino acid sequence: CASSPAPEAGQPQHF.

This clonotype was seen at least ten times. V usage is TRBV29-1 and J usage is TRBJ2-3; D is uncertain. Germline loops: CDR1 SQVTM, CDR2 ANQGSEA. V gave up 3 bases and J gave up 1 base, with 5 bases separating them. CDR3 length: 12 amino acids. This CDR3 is CSVEAGTDTQYF. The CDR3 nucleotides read TGCAGCGTTGAGGCCGGCACAGATACGCAGTATTTT.

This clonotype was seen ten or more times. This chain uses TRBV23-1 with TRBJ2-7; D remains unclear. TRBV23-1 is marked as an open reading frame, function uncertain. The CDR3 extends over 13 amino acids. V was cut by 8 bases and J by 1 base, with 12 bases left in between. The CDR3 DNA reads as TGCGCCAGCTCCCCGCGGATGTCCTACGAGCAGTACTTC. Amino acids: CASSPRMSYEQYF.

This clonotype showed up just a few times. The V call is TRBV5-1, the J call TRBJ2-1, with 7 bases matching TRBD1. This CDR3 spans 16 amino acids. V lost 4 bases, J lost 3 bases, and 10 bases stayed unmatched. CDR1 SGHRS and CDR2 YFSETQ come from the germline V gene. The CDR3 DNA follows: TGCGCCAGCAGCCAACAGGGACAGCAGCTCTACAATGAGCAGTTCTTC. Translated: CASSQQGQQLYNEQFF.

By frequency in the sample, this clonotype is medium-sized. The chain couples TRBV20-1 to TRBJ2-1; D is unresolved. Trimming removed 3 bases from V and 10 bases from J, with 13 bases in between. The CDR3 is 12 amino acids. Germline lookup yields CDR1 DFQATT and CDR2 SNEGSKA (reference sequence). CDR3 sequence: CSASRILGEQFF. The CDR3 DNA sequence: TGCAGTGCTAGCAGGATTTTGGGGGAGCAGTTCTTC.

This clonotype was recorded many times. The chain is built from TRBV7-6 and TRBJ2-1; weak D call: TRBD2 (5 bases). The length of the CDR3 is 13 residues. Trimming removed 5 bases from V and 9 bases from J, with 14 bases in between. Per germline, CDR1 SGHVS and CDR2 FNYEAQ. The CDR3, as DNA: TGTGCCAGCAGCCCCCTACTAGTGAGTGAGCAGTTCTTC. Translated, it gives CASSPLLVSEQFF.